The 32 T cell receptor beta chains below come from one sample, sequenced in a study of T cell responses to AZD1222 COVID-19 vaccine. The data were produced by immunoSEQ multiplex PCR, yet TCRdb's version contains in-frame clones alone and is incomplete. The sample shows around 83,000 clones, 86% of them seen only once. The material was peripheral blood, obtained on day 0 of AZD1222 vaccination. Receptors originate from an adult in good health.

V and J are TRBV2 and TRBJ1-6, with D tentatively TRBD1 (5 bases). Trimming pared 4 bases from V and 8 bases from J, leaving 21 bases between. CDR3 size: 17 residues. From germline, CDR1 is SNHLY and CDR2 FYNNEI. The CDR3 region has the DNA TGTGCCAGCAGTGCGCCCGGGGGATTGAAGTGGGATTCACCCCTCCACTTT. Translation gives CASSAPGGLKWDSPLHF.

V gene TRBV5-6 combines with J gene TRBJ1-4; D unresolved. Trimming took off 4 bases at V and 7 bases at J, with 11 bases between the two ends. Germline assignment: CDR1 SGHDT and CDR2 YYEEEE. The CDR3 has 13 residues. The CDR3 loop is CASSLGLVEKLFF. The CDR3 DNA reads TGTGCCAGCAGCCTCGGACTGGTTGAAAAACTGTTTTTT.

In its sample, this clone was seen once. The rearrangement links TRBV18 to TRBJ1-1; TRBD1 agrees at 7 bases. Per germline, CDR1 KGHSH and CDR2 LQKENI. V shed 4 bases and J 3 bases; nucleotides not matched to a gene: 8. This CDR3 is 15 amino acids long. The CDR3 protein is CASSRSGQRDTEAFF. The CDR3 bases are TGTGCCAGCTCACGATCGGGACAGAGAGACACTGAAGCTTTCTTT.

This chain connects TRBV5-1 to TRBJ1-4; the match to TRBD1 covers 10 bases. The trim removed 4 bases at V and 7 bases at J, leaving 1 base unmatched. The CDR3 runs 13 residues. From germline, CDR1 is SGHRS and CDR2 YFSETQ. The CDR3 spells CASSGQGVEKLFF. CDR3 nucleotides: TGCGCCAGCAGCGGACAGGGGGTTGAAAAACTGTTTTTT. Drawing the rest from reference TRBV5-1 and TRBJ1-4, the complete variable domain is KAGVTQTPRYLIKTRGQQVTLSCSPISGHRSVSWYQQTPGQGLQFLFEYFSETQRNKGNFPGRFSGRQFSNSRSEMNVSTLELGDSALYLCASSGQGVEKLFFGSGTQLSVL.

This chain links TRBV9 with TRBJ2-3, with D unresolved. This CDR3 comprises 13 residues. CDR1 and CDR2 (germline): SGDLS, YYNGEE. Between the trimmed V and J ends, which lost 0 bases and 2 bases, there was a span of 4 bases. CDR3 coding DNA: TGTGCCAGCAGCGTAGCGACCACAGATACGCAGTATTTT. It yields the protein CASSVATTDTQYF.

J is TRBJ2-1 and V is TRBV14; no firm D call. CDR3 length equals 17 residues. The V and J ends lost 0 bases and 4 bases respectively, with 16 bases between them. Germline assignment: CDR1 SGHDN and CDR2 FVKESK. The CDR3 sequence: CASSQDITTSLYNEQFF. The CDR3 bases are TGTGCCAGCAGCCAAGACATAACTACCTCCCTATACAATGAGCAGTTCTTC.

The chain combines TRBV4-3 with TRBJ2-5; tentatively, D is TRBD2 (6 bases). V was cut by 1 base and J by 2 bases, with 11 bases left in between. The CDR3 totals 15 residues. Germline CDR1 reads LGHNA; CDR2 reads YSLEER. CDR3 region: CASSQVTSLQETQYF. In DNA form, the CDR3 reads TGCGCCAGCAGCCAAGTGACTAGTTTACAAGAGACCCAGTACTTC.

CDR3 protein: CASSPPGPWTQYF. The DNA of the CDR3 is TGTGCCAGCAGTCCTCCGGGACCCTGGACGCAGTATTTT. This chain uses TRBV27 with TRBJ2-3; D could derive from TRBD1 or TRBD2 (5 bases each). The CDR3 length is 13 residues. The V gene's germline CDR1 is MNHEY and CDR2 SMNVEV (reference sequence). V lost 5 bases and J lost 9, with 15 bases in between.

This chain links TRBV19 with TRBJ1-5; D may be TRBD1 (5 bases). With 7 bases removed from V and 0 bases from J, the gap between germline ends came to 16 bases. This CDR3 comprises 16 residues. Germline V gene lookup returns CDR1 LNHDA and CDR2 SQIVND (reference sequence). The CDR3 reads CASTPMGRASNQPQHF. The CDR3 nucleotides read TGTGCCAGTACCCCAATGGGGCGGGCTAGCAATCAGCCCCAGCATTTT.

The rearrangement joins TRBV5-1 to TRBJ2-2, with unresolved D. This CDR3 is 13 amino acids long. CDR1 is SGHRS and CDR2 is YFSETQ in the germline V gene. With 4 bases removed from V and 1 base from J, the gap between germline ends came to 5 bases. CDR3 nucleotides: TGCGCCAGCAGCACCAAGAACACCGGGGAGCTGTTTTTT. Protein: CASSTKNTGELFF.

V gene TRBV5-1 combines with J gene TRBJ2-5; the match to TRBD2 covers 8 bases. From germline, CDR1 is SGHRS and CDR2 YFSETQ. V was pared by 0 bases and J by 4 bases, with 8 bases of the junction left unmatched. This CDR3 has 16 amino acids. For the CDR3, the DNA is TGCGCCAGCAGCTTGGCCGGGGGGGCGCGCGTAGAGACCCAGTACTTC. This sequence encodes CASSLAGGARVETQYF.

The chain employs TRBV25-1 and TRBJ1-4; 7 positions agree with TRBD1. The V gene's germline CDR1 is MGHDK and CDR2 SYGVNS. Trimming cost V 2 bases and J 8 bases; bases outside gene matches: 5. The CDR3 runs to 14 residues. Here the CDR3 reads CASSETQGSEKLFF. The CDR3 DNA reads as TGTGCCAGCAGTGAAACACAGGGGTCCGAAAAACTGTTTTTT.

The J gene is TRBJ1-1, the V gene TRBV7-2, with TRBD1 matching 7 bases. The length of the CDR3 is 14 residues. Germline lookup yields CDR1 SGHTA and CDR2 FQGNSA. V lost 1 base to trimming and J lost 7 bases; unmatched junction nucleotides: 6. CDR3 amino acids: CASSLVFQGDEAFF. DNA for the CDR3: TGTGCCAGCAGCTTAGTTTTTCAGGGGGATGAAGCTTTCTTT.

This clone has a single count. This chain joins TRBV30 and TRBJ1-1; weak D call: TRBD1 (6 bases). This CDR3 is built from 12 residues. Between the trimmed V and J ends, which lost 0 bases and 11 bases, there was a span of 13 bases. Germline loops: CDR1 GTSNPN, CDR2 SVGIG (reference sequence). The CDR3 sequence: CAWSVEGDAAFF. The CDR3 region has the DNA TGTGCCTGGAGTGTTGAGGGGGATGCGGCTTTCTTT.

The genes are TRBV9 and TRBJ2-3; 11 bases line up with TRBD2. From germline, CDR1 is SGDLS and CDR2 YYNGEE. The CDR3 contains 15 residues. The V segment lost 0 bases and the J segment 7 bases; nucleotides outside the gene matches: 4. This CDR3 is CASSVDVAGGHTQYF. DNA for the CDR3: TGTGCCAGCAGCGTAGATGTAGCGGGGGGGCATACGCAGTATTTT.

The CDR3 DNA reads as TGTGCCAGCAGCCCTCTTGAGGAGGCAGATACGCAGTATTTT. Protein: CASSPLEEADTQYF. The chain joins TRBV4-2 to TRBJ2-3, with D possibly TRBD2 on 5 matching bases. This CDR3 spans 14 amino acids. Germline V CDR1 and CDR2: LGHNA, YNFKEQ. The V end lost 4 bases, the J end lost 4 bases, and 12 bases lay between the germline ends.

The V call is TRBV24-1, the J call TRBJ2-3, with D unresolved. V was pared by 10 bases and J by 0 bases, with 13 bases between. The CDR3 totals 14 residues. Germline V gene lookup returns CDR1 KGHDR and CDR2 SFDVKD. The CDR3 sequence is CATRGRSSTDTQYF. As DNA, the CDR3 is TGTGCCACTCGCGGTAGATCTAGCACAGATACGCAGTATTTT.

V gene TRBV30 combines with J gene TRBJ2-3, with D possibly being TRBD1 or TRBD2 (5 bases each). V shed 0 bases and J shed 1 base, with 8 bases lying between them. Germline V CDR1 and CDR2: GTSNPN, SVGIG (reference sequence). The CDR3 has 14 amino acids. The CDR3 here is CAWSVGDRTDTQYF. The CDR3, as DNA: TGTGCCTGGAGTGTCGGGGACCGCACAGATACGCAGTATTTT.

This CDR3 is CASSRETGGSYEQYF. The CDR3 DNA reads TGTGCCAGCAGCCGAGAAACGGGAGGTTCCTACGAGCAGTACTTC. The chain joins TRBV7-9 to TRBJ2-7; 7 positions match TRBD2. Trimming took 5 bases from V and 1 from J; bases not matched to a gene: 8. Germline lookup yields CDR1 SEHNR and CDR2 FQNEAQ (reference sequence). The CDR3 is 15 residues long.

The chain links TRBV4-3 to TRBJ2-2, with 8 bases lining up with TRBD1. The length of the CDR3 is 15 residues. CDR1 LGHNA and CDR2 YSLEER come from the germline V gene. V lost 4 bases to trimming and J lost 7 bases; unmatched junction nucleotides: 8. CDR3 region: CASSLQDRAGGELFF. CDR3 bases: TGCGCCAGCAGCCTACAGGACAGGGCGGGCGGGGAGCTGTTTTTT.

The rearrangement joins TRBV25-1 to TRBJ1-2; 10 nucleotides agree with TRBD1. V lost 5 bases and J lost 8; bases outside the gene matches: 11. The CDR3 has 15 residues. The germline gives CDR1 MGHDK, CDR2 SYGVNS. The CDR3 reads CASSLPGQGRGGYTF. The CDR3 DNA reads as TGTGCCAGCAGTTTGCCGGGACAGGGGCGGGGAGGCTACACCTTC.

V gene TRBV7-2 combines with J gene TRBJ2-7; D is ambiguous. Germline V lookup: CDR1 SGHTA, CDR2 FQGNSA. Trimming cost V 7 bases and J 2 bases, with 12 bases left between them. CDR3 size: 13 residues. CDR3 in DNA: TGTGCCAGCACCCTACCAAATACCTACGAGCAGTACTTC. Its protein is CASTLPNTYEQYF. The full variable domain, rest sourced from reference TRBV7-2 and TRBJ2-7, is GAGVSQSPSNKVTEKGKDVELRCDPISGHTALYWYRQSLGQGLEFLIYFQGNSAPDKSGLPSDRFSAERTGGSVSTLTIQRTQQEDSAVYLCASTLPNTYEQYFGPGTRLTVT.

This chain links TRBV5-1 with TRBJ2-7, with 9 bases fitting TRBD1. Germline trimming cut 0 bases from V and 0 bases from J; bases unmatched to any gene: 10. Germline V CDR1 and CDR2: SGHRS, YFSETQ. This CDR3 is 18 amino acids long. CDR3 protein: CASSLAGTGHIISYEQYF. CDR3 DNA: TGCGCCAGCAGCTTGGCCGGGACAGGGCATATAATCTCCTACGAGCAGTACTTC.

This rearrangement joins TRBV7-3 to TRBJ1-1, with TRBD1 as a possible D gene (6 bases). Germline V CDR1 and CDR2: SGHTA, FQGTGA. There are 15 residues in the CDR3. With 6 bases removed from V and 0 bases from J, the gap between germline ends came to 14 bases. The CDR3 DNA reads as TGTGCCAGCAGATCACCAACAGGGATGAACACTGAAGCTTTCTTT. Translated: CASRSPTGMNTEAFF.

J is TRBJ2-2 and V is TRBV6-2 or TRBV6-3; D may be TRBD1 (6 bases). Trimming cost V 5 bases and J 7 bases, with 8 bases left between them. This CDR3 is built from 12 residues. Germline V CDR1 and CDR2: MNHEY, SVGEGT. The CDR3 DNA follows: TGTGCCAGCAGTAAACAGGGCGGGGAGCTGTTTTTT. Translating gives CASSKQGGELFF.

This chain uses TRBV19 with TRBJ1-2, with TRBD1 identical over 8 bases. The CDR3 spans 12 residues. CDR1 and CDR2 from the germline V gene are LNHDA and SQIVND (reference sequence). V gave up 7 bases and J gave up 4 bases; unmatched junction bases: 2. CDR3 sequence (DNA): TGTGCCAGTACAGGGACAGGCTATGGCTACACCTTC. Its translation: CASTGTGYGYTF.

V gene TRBV3-1 (or the pseudogene TRBV3-2) combines with J gene TRBJ1-6; tentatively, D is TRBD1 (6 bases). Germline CDR1 and CDR2: LGHDT and YNNKEL (reference sequence). Trimming stripped 6 bases from V and 7 bases from J, with 13 bases between. The CDR3 contains 14 residues. The CDR3 DNA follows: TGTGCCAGCAGTCACGGACAGCAGAATTCACCCCTCCACTTT. Amino acid sequence: CASSHGQQNSPLHF.

V and J are TRBV30 and TRBJ2-1; D is unclear. Germline V gene data show CDR1 as GTSNPN and CDR2 as SVGIG (reference sequence). The CDR3 extends over 12 amino acids. Trimming pared 3 bases from V and 2 bases from J, leaving 5 bases between. CDR3 region: CAWSRTYNEQFF. DNA of the CDR3: TGTGCCTGGAGCAGGACCTACAATGAGCAGTTCTTC.

This sequence joins TRBV7-2 and TRBJ1-4; 8 positions match TRBD1. V was clipped by 5 bases and J by 4 bases; unmatched bases: 6. CDR3 length equals 15 residues. Germline V gene sequence: CDR1 SGHTA, CDR2 FQGNSA. The CDR3 DNA reads TGTGCCAGCAGCGGGAGGACAGGGTTTAATGAAAAACTGTTTTTT. This encodes CASSGRTGFNEKLFF.

The rearrangement joins TRBV15 to TRBJ2-3, with TRBD2 matching 9 bases. The V segment lost 0 bases and the J segment 6 bases; nucleotides outside the gene matches: 4. The CDR3 covers 15 residues. Looked up from germline, CDR1 is LNHNV and CDR2 is YYDKDF (reference sequence). CDR3: CATSRDSRGGDTQYF. The CDR3 region has the DNA TGTGCCACCAGCAGAGATTCGCGGGGGGGCGATACGCAGTATTTT. Using reference TRBV15 and TRBJ2-3 for the parts outside the CDR3, the full variable domain is DAMVIQNPRYQVTQFGKPVTLSCSQTLNHNVMYWYQQKSSQAPKLLFHYYDKDFNNEADTPDNFQSRRPNTSFCFLDIRSPGLGDTAMYLCATSRDSRGGDTQYFGPGTRLTVL.

The CDR3 DNA sequence: TGTGCCAGCAGTTCTCCGGGGGGGCCATCGGGCAATGAGCAGTTCTTC. Translated: CASSSPGGPSGNEQFF. The chain recombines TRBV6-5 with TRBJ2-1; 8 nucleotides match TRBD2. The V gene's germline CDR1 is MNHEY and CDR2 SVGAGI. Unmatched junction bases numbered 11, after V lost 4 bases and J lost 6 bases. The CDR3 contains 16 residues.

The chain employs TRBV5-4 and TRBJ1-6; possible D gene TRBD1, 6 bases. The CDR3 has 13 amino acids. Trimming took 4 bases from V and 16 from J, leaving 18 bases between them. Per germline, CDR1 SGHNT and CDR2 YYREEE (reference sequence). CDR3 in amino acids: CASSTEGGAALHF. The CDR3 DNA reads TGTGCCAGCAGCACTGAGGGGGGCGCAGCACTCCACTTT.